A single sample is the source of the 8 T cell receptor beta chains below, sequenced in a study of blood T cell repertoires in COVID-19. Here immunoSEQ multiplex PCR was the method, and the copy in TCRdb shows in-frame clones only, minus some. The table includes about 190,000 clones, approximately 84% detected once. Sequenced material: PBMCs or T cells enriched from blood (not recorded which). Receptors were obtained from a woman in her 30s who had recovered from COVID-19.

CDR3 amino acids: CASRRTGDTSTIYF. CDR3 nucleotides: TGTGCCAGCAGACGGACAGGGGACACGAGCACCATATATTTT. The genes are TRBV5-6 and TRBJ1-3, with TRBD1 matching 9 bases. The CDR3 sequence is 14 residues long. V dropped 5 bases and J dropped 9; count of bases not matched to a gene: 9. Germline assignment: CDR1 SGHDT and CDR2 YYEEEE. The full variable domain, its missing parts supplied by reference TRBV5-6 and TRBJ1-3, is DAGVTQSPTHLIKTRGQQVTLRCSPKSGHDTVSWYQQALGQGPQFIFQYYEEEERQRGNFPDRFSGHQFPNYSSELNVNALLLGDSALYLCASRRTGDTSTIYFGEGSWLTVV.

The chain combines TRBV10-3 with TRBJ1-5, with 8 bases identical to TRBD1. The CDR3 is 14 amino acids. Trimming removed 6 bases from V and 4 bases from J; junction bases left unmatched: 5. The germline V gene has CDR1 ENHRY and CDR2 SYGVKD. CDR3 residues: CAIRGTGPNQPQHF. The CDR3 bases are TGTGCCATCAGAGGGACAGGCCCTAATCAGCCCCAGCATTTT.

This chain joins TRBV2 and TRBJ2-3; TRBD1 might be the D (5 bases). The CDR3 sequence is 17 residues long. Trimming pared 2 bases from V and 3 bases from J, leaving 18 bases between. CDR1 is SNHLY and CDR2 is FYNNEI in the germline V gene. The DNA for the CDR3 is TGTGCCAGCAGTGAATTCTGGGCAGGGCTTAGTACAGATACGCAGTATTTT. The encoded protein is CASSEFWAGLSTDTQYF. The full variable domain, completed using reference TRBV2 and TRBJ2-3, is EPEVTQTPSHQVTQMGQEVILRCVPISNHLYFYWYRQILGQKVEFLVSFYNNEISEKSEIFDDQFSVERPDGSNFTLKIRSTKLEDSAMYFCASSEFWAGLSTDTQYFGPGTRLTVL.

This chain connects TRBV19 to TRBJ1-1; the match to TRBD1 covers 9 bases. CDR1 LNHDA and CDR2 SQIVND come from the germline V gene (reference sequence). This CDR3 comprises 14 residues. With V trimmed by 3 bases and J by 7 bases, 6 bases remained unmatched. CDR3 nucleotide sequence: TGTGCCAGTAGTATCAACAGGGGGCAAAGTGAAGCTTTCTTT. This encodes CASSINRGQSEAFF.

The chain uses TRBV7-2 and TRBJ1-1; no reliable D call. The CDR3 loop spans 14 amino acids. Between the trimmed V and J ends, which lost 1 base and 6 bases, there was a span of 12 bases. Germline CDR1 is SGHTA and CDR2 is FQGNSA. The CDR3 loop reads CASSLGSVLSEAFF. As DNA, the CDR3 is TGTGCCAGCAGCTTAGGTTCAGTATTATCTGAAGCTTTCTTT.

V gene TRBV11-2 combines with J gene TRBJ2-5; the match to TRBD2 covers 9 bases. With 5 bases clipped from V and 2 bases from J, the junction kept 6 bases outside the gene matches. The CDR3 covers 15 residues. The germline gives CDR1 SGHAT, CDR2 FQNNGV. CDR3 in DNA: TGTGCCAGCAGCCCGGCGGGGGGGTCACAAGAGACCCAGTACTTC. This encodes CASSPAGGSQETQYF.

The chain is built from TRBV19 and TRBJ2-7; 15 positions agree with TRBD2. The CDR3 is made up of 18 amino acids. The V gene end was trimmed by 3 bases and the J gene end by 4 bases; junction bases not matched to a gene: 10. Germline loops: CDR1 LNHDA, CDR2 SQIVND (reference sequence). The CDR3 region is CASSMDRPGLAGGYEQYF. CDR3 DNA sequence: TGTGCCAGTAGTATGGACAGGCCGGGACTAGCGGGAGGTTACGAGCAGTACTTC.

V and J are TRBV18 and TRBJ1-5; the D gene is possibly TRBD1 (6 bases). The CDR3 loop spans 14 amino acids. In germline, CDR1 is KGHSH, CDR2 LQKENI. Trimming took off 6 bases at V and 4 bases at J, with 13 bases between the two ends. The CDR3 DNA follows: TGTGCCAGCTCCCGGACAGAGTTAAATCAGCCCCAGCATTTT. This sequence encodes CASSRTELNQPQHF. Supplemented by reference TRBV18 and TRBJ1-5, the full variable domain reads NAGVMQNPRHLVRRRGQEARLRCSPMKGHSHVYWYRQLPEEGLKFMVYLQKENIIDESGMPKERFSAEFPKEGPSILRIQQVVRGDSAAYFCASSRTELNQPQHFGDGTRLSIL.